This entry lists 8 T cell receptor beta chains sequenced from one sample in a study of identifying expanded T cells in peripheral blood. Data came from immunoSEQ multiplex PCR; TCRdb stores just in-frame clones and leaves some out. Here the sample spans fewer than 85,000 clones, 84% being singletons. The sample comprised blood. The receptors originated from a person between 18 and 69 years old in good health.

The V gene is TRBV28, the J gene TRBJ2-1, with no clear D. CDR1 is MDHEN and CDR2 is SYDVKM in the germline V gene. This CDR3 contains 12 residues. The germline V and J ends were trimmed by 8 bases and 0 bases, with 5 bases remaining between them. The CDR3 DNA follows: TGTGCCAGCTGGTCCTCCTACAATGAGCAGTTCTTC. As protein: CASWSSYNEQFF. Supplemented by reference TRBV28 and TRBJ2-1, the full variable domain reads DVKVTQSSRYLVKRTGEKVFLECVQDMDHENMFWYRQDPGLGLRLIYFSYDVKMKEKGDIPEGYSVSREKKERFSLILESASTNQTSMYLCASWSSYNEQFFGPGTRLTVL.

The genes are TRBV9 and TRBJ2-1; D ambiguous. Trimming removed 3 bases at V and 5 bases at J, with 12 bases between. Germline V lookup: CDR1 SGDLS, CDR2 YYNGEE. This CDR3 contains 14 residues. The CDR3 nucleotides read TGTGCCAGCAGCGCAGGACCAAGCAACAATGAGCAGTTCTTC. Protein sequence: CASSAGPSNNEQFF.

This chain uses TRBV18 with TRBJ1-2, with a possible D match to TRBD1 (6 bases). The length of the CDR3 is 13 residues. In germline, CDR1 is KGHSH, CDR2 LQKENI. V lost 1 base and J lost 5, with 8 bases in between. In DNA, the CDR3 is TGTGCCAGCTCACCACAGACAGGTTATGGCTACACCTTC. This translates into CASSPQTGYGYTF.

V and J are TRBV5-5 and TRBJ2-5, with no clear D. V shed 3 bases and J shed 5 bases, with 14 bases lying between them. There are 14 residues in the CDR3. CDR1 is SGHKS and CDR2 is YYEKEE in the germline V gene (reference sequence). CDR3 nucleotides: TGTGCCAGCAGCTCCCGGGCCCAGGCCGAGACCCAGTACTTC. Protein: CASSSRAQAETQYF.

The V and J genes are TRBV9 and TRBJ2-3; 8 positions match TRBD2. The V and J ends lost 0 bases and 7 bases, in that order; junction bases with no gene match: 10. The CDR3 contains 16 residues. Germline assignment: CDR1 SGDLS and CDR2 YYNGEE. The CDR3 nucleotides are TGTGCCAGCAGCGTAGCCGGTCAGCGGGAGTTTCATACGCAGTATTTT. Amino acids: CASSVAGQREFHTQYF.

This sequence joins TRBV5-1 and TRBJ1-1; the D is unclear. This CDR3 contains 16 residues. Between the trimmed V and J ends, which lost 4 bases and 6 bases, there was a span of 22 bases. Germline loops: CDR1 SGHRS, CDR2 YFSETQ. The CDR3 loop is CASSPWVTYPKAEAFF. In DNA, the CDR3 is TGCGCCAGCAGCCCCTGGGTCACTTACCCTAAGGCTGAAGCTTTCTTT.

The rearrangement uses TRBV19 and TRBJ1-3; 9 nucleotides align to TRBD1. The CDR3 has 17 residues. Germline V gene lookup returns CDR1 LNHDA and CDR2 SQIVND (reference sequence). J lost 0 bases, V lost 8 bases, and 11 bases had no gene match. The CDR3 DNA follows: TGTGCCAGTTCGGGACAGGGCACTAGACTCTCTGGAAACACCATATATTTT. Its protein product is CASSGQGTRLSGNTIYF.

The chain joins TRBV25-1 to TRBJ1-6; 10 bases match TRBD1. CDR3 length equals 14 residues. J was trimmed by 8 bases and V by 8 bases; bases with no gene match: 6. Per the germline V gene, CDR1 is MGHDK and CDR2 is SYGVNS. Here the CDR3 DNA reads TGTGCCAGCGGTCTGGGACAGGGGTATTCACCCCTCCACTTT. Translation gives CASGLGQGYSPLHF.